These 14 T cell receptor beta chains share one sample of origin, sequenced in a study of PD-1 blockade in classical Hodgkin lymphoma. Only in-frame clones appear in the TCRdb table, and some are missing; sequencing was by immunoSEQ multiplex PCR. The sample yields 30,000 to 45,000 clones, 88% seen once. Every single patient, without exception, relapsed after autologous stem cell transplantation, and brentuximab vedotin exposure varied. The sample was peripheral blood mononuclear cells (PBMCs), taken before the second cycle of nivolumab. The receptors shown here come from a human donor with classical Hodgkin lymphoma.

This chain joins TRBV7-8 and TRBJ2-3; TRBD2 matches at 8 bases. This CDR3 spans 17 amino acids. Losses at the gene ends were 2 bases for V and 4 bases for J; bases not matched to a gene: 11. The germline V gene has CDR1 SGHVS and CDR2 FQNEAQ. The CDR3, as DNA: TGTGCCAGCAGCTTAAGGCGGGCGGGAGGCAGGTCAGATACGCAGTATTTT. Translation gives CASSLRRAGGRSDTQYF. Drawing the rest from reference TRBV7-8 and TRBJ2-3, the complete variable domain is GAGVSQSPRYKVAKRGQDVALRCDPISGHVSLFWYQQALGQGPEFLTYFQNEAQLDKSGLPSDRFFAERPEGSVSTLKIQRTQQEDSAVYLCASSLRRAGGRSDTQYFGPGTRLTVL.

The V gene is TRBV18, the J gene TRBJ1-1; 7 bases line up with TRBD1. The V and J ends lost 8 bases and 4 bases, in that order; junction bases with no gene match: 10. The CDR3 is 14 amino acids. CDR1 is KGHSH, CDR2 LQKENI, per germline. CDR3 in DNA: TGTGCCAGCACCCTAGGACAGGAGAGCACTGAAGCTTTCTTT. Its translation: CASTLGQESTEAFF.

The chain joins TRBV6-1 to TRBJ1-5; D call uncertain. The V end was cut by 2 bases, the J end by 0 bases, with 8 bases between. CDR3 size: 15 residues. Germline-derived CDR1 and CDR2 are MNHNS and SASEGT. Here the CDR3 DNA reads TGTGCCAGCAGTGAAACTGGCCATAGCAATCAGCCCCAGCATTTT. This sequence encodes CASSETGHSNQPQHF.

The chain joins TRBV18 to TRBJ2-3; D tentatively reads TRBD1 or TRBD2 (5 bases each). Trimming took 6 bases from V and 4 from J, leaving 17 bases between them. CDR3 length equals 15 residues. CDR1 and CDR2 (germline): KGHSH, LQKENI. CDR3: CASSPEAGWADTQYF. CDR3 in DNA: TGTGCCAGCTCTCCGGAGGCAGGGTGGGCAGATACGCAGTATTTT.

The J gene is TRBJ2-3, the V gene TRBV5-1; no clear D. Germline V lookup: CDR1 SGHRS, CDR2 YFSETQ. The V end was cut by 2 bases, the J end by 4 bases, with 20 bases between. This CDR3 region has 17 residues. CDR3 region: CASSLYRAPEVPDTQYF. The CDR3 DNA is TGCGCCAGCAGCTTATACCGGGCCCCCGAGGTCCCAGATACGCAGTATTTT.

This clone was seen only once. This chain links TRBV27 with TRBJ1-6, with D possibly matching TRBD1 (5 bases). This CDR3 region has 13 residues. The V gene lost 8 bases and the J gene lost 6 bases, with 11 bases spanning the gap. In germline, CDR1 is MNHEY, CDR2 SMNVEV (reference sequence). As DNA, the CDR3 is TGTGCCAGCGGGGCAGGGCCTAATTCACCCCTCCACTTT. Translation gives CASGAGPNSPLHF.

The genes are TRBV28 and TRBJ1-2; D call uncertain. The CDR3 runs 13 residues. V shed 4 bases and J shed 2 bases, with 8 bases lying between them. Germline V CDR1 and CDR2: MDHEN, SYDVKM. CDR3 in amino acids: CASSSLRNYGYTF. Here the CDR3 DNA reads TGTGCCAGCAGTTCCCTTCGGAACTATGGCTACACCTTC.

This sequence joins TRBV19 and TRBJ2-3; 9 bases agree with TRBD1. The junction had 5 bases not matched to a gene; V was cut back by 1 base and J by 6 bases. Per the germline V gene, CDR1 is LNHDA and CDR2 is SQIVND (reference sequence). The CDR3 loop spans 15 amino acids. Written as DNA, the CDR3 is TGTGCCAGTAGTATAGGGGACAGGGAAACGGATACGCAGTATTTT. Its protein product is CASSIGDRETDTQYF.

This clone was detected only a few times. The rearrangement links TRBV27 to TRBJ1-5; perhaps TRBD1 as D (6 bases). The CDR3 is made up of 14 amino acids. V was clipped by 3 bases and J by 5 bases, with 11 bases between them. The V gene's germline CDR1 is MNHEY and CDR2 SMNVEV (reference sequence). Here the CDR3 reads CASSFGTPYQPQHF. In DNA form, the CDR3 reads TGTGCCAGCAGTTTCGGGACACCCTATCAGCCCCAGCATTTT.

This clone appeared a few times. The V gene is TRBV11-2, the J gene TRBJ1-5; D unclear. The length of the CDR3 is 15 residues. V gave up 0 bases and J gave up 5 bases, with 11 bases separating them. Germline values: CDR1 SGHAT, CDR2 FQNNGV. CDR3 sequence (DNA): TGTGCCAGCAGCTTAGATTTATCCGGAGATCAGCCCCAGCATTTT. Its translation is CASSLDLSGDQPQHF.

This clone turned up a few times. V is TRBV9 and J is TRBJ2-3; D might be TRBD1 (5 bases). In germline, CDR1 is SGDLS, CDR2 YYNGEE. V was cut by 0 bases and J by 0 bases, with 11 bases left in between. The CDR3 consists of 16 residues. The CDR3 sequence: CASSVEGNPSTDTQYF. In DNA, the CDR3 is TGTGCCAGCAGCGTAGAGGGGAACCCTAGCACAGATACGCAGTATTTT. Together with reference TRBV9 and TRBJ2-3, the CDR3 gives the full variable domain: DSGVTQTPKHLITATGQRVTLRCSPRSGDLSVYWYQQSLDQGLQFLIQYYNGEERAKGNILERFSAQQFPDLHSELNLSSLELGDSALYFCASSVEGNPSTDTQYFGPGTRLTVL.

The V call is TRBV11-2, the J call TRBJ1-5; no clear D. The CDR3 runs to 12 residues. CDR1 and CDR2 (germline): SGHAT, FQNNGV. With 6 bases removed from V and 3 bases from J, the gap between germline ends came to 6 bases. As DNA, the CDR3 is TGTGCCAGCAGTGGGGTCAATCAGCCCCAGCATTTT. It translates to CASSGVNQPQHF.

The V and J genes are TRBV5-1 and TRBJ1-4; D is perhaps TRBD1 (6 bases). V was pared by 0 bases and J by 7 bases, with 13 bases between. The CDR3 consists of 15 residues. CDR1 SGHRS and CDR2 YFSETQ come from the germline V gene. CDR3 sequence: CASSLEDSLSEKLFF. The CDR3, as DNA: TGCGCCAGCAGCTTGGAGGACAGCCTAAGTGAAAAACTGTTTTTT.

The V call is TRBV7-3, the J call TRBJ2-7, with D perhaps matching TRBD2 (5 bases). This CDR3 comprises 14 residues. Germline V CDR1 and CDR2: SGHTA, FQGTGA. V was trimmed by 5 bases and J by 1 base, leaving 12 bases between them. The CDR3 reads CASSPNGKSYEQYF. The CDR3 nucleotides read TGTGCCAGCAGCCCAAACGGGAAGTCCTACGAGCAGTACTTC.